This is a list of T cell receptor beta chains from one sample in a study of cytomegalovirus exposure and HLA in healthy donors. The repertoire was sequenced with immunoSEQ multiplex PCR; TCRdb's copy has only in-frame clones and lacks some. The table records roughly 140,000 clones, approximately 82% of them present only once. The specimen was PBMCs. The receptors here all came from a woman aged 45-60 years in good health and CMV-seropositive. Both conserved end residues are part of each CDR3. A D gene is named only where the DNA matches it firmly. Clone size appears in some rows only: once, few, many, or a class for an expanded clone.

CDR3aa: CASSESGLGKDNEQFF
CDR3nt: TGTGCCAGCAGTGAATCAGGACTAGGGAAAGACAATGAGCAGTTCTTC
j_gene: TRBJ2-1
abundance: -
d_gene: TRBD2
v_gene: TRBV25-1

CDR3aa: CASSIGTGVNYGYTF
CDR3nt: TGTGCCAGTAGTATTGGGACAGGAGTTAACTATGGCTACACCTTC
j_gene: TRBJ1-2
abundance: -
d_gene: TRBD1
v_gene: TRBV19

CDR3aa: CASSLDGTRGLADTQYF
CDR3nt: TGTGCCAGCAGCTTGGATGGGACTAGGGGTCTGGCAGATACGCAGTATTTT
j_gene: TRBJ2-3
abundance: -
d_gene: TRBD2
v_gene: TRBV5-4

CDR3aa: CASRLRTGTPYEQYF
CDR3nt: TGCGCCAGCAGACTCCGGACAGGGACACCCTACGAGCAGTACTTC
j_gene: TRBJ2-7
abundance: -
d_gene: TRBD1
v_gene: TRBV10-2

CDR3aa: CSSSSPRLTGNAAYEQYF
CDR3nt: TGTTCCAGCAGCTCACCGCGCCTTACAGGGAATGCAGCCTACGAGCAGTACTTC
j_gene: TRBJ2-7
abundance: -
d_gene: -
v_gene: TRBV7-9

CDR3aa: CASSVGSDNEQFF
CDR3nt: TGTGCCAGCAGCGTAGGGTCAGACAATGAGCAGTTCTTC
j_gene: TRBJ2-1
abundance: -
d_gene: -
v_gene: TRBV9

CDR3aa: CASSLEGVRSSYNEQFF
CDR3nt: TGCGCCAGCAGCTTGGAGGGGGTGCGGAGCTCCTACAATGAGCAGTTCTTC
j_gene: TRBJ2-1
abundance: -
d_gene: -
v_gene: TRBV5-1

CDR3aa: CASSLRGGGSSGANVLTF
CDR3nt: TGTGCCAGCAGCTTAAGGGGCGGGGGTAGCTCTGGGGCCAACGTCCTGACTTTC
j_gene: TRBJ2-6
abundance: -
d_gene: TRBD2
v_gene: TRBV7-9

CDR3aa: CASRSAGGSYNEQFF
CDR3nt: TGTGCCAGCCGGTCGGCGGGGGGCTCCTACAATGAGCAGTTCTTC
j_gene: TRBJ2-1
abundance: once
d_gene: TRBD2
v_gene: TRBV7-2

CDR3aa: CASSAGTSGYEQYF
CDR3nt: TGTGCCAGCAGCGCCGGGACTAGTGGCTACGAGCAGTACTTC
j_gene: TRBJ2-7
abundance: -
d_gene: TRBD2
v_gene: TRBV5-4

CDR3aa: CASSPTWDSLTGELFF
CDR3nt: TGTGCCAGCAGCCCGACCTGGGACAGCCTTACCGGGGAGCTGTTTTTT
j_gene: TRBJ2-2
abundance: -
d_gene: TRBD1
v_gene: TRBV11-1

CDR3aa: CANRGDREAKNIQYF
CDR3nt: TGTGCCAACAGAGGGGACAGGGAGGCCAAAAACATTCAGTACTTC
j_gene: TRBJ2-4
abundance: -
d_gene: TRBD1
v_gene: TRBV6-1

CDR3aa: CASGLVRSTGDDYGYTF
CDR3nt: TGTGCTAGTGGTTTGGTACGTTCGACAGGGGATGACTATGGCTACACCTTC
j_gene: TRBJ1-2
abundance: -
d_gene: TRBD1
v_gene: TRBV12-5

CDR3aa: CASSEGGQVLAKNIQYF
CDR3nt: TGCGCCAGCAGTGAGGGAGGTCAGGTTCTAGCCAAAAACATTCAGTACTTC
j_gene: TRBJ2-4
abundance: -
d_gene: -
v_gene: TRBV10-1

CDR3aa: CASSLDPLAGGRVAKNIQYF
CDR3nt: TGTGCCAGCAGCTTAGATCCGCTAGCGGGGGGCCGGGTAGCCAAAAACATTCAGTACTTC
j_gene: TRBJ2-4
abundance: -
d_gene: TRBD2
v_gene: TRBV11-2

CDR3aa: CASAGIFAGELFF
CDR3nt: TGTGCCAGCGCAGGCATTTTCGCCGGGGAGCTGTTTTTT
j_gene: TRBJ2-2
abundance: -
d_gene: -
v_gene: TRBV2

CDR3aa: CASSLVSGGFSTDTQYF
CDR3nt: TGCGCCAGCAGCTTGGTTAGCGGGGGGTTTAGCACAGATACGCAGTATTTT
j_gene: TRBJ2-3
abundance: -
d_gene: TRBD2
v_gene: TRBV5-1

CDR3aa: CASRRRTGGDYGYTF
CDR3nt: TGTGCCAGCAGAAGACGGACAGGGGGCGACTATGGCTACACCTTC
j_gene: TRBJ1-2
abundance: -
d_gene: TRBD1
v_gene: TRBV11-2

CDR3aa: CASSLASQGNYGYTF
CDR3nt: TGTGCCAGCAGCTTGGCTTCCCAGGGCAACTATGGCTACACCTTC
j_gene: TRBJ1-2
abundance: -
d_gene: -
v_gene: TRBV5-4

CDR3aa: CASRREVYEQYF
CDR3nt: TGCGCCAGCCGGAGGGAAGTCTACGAGCAGTACTTC
j_gene: TRBJ2-7
abundance: -
d_gene: -
v_gene: TRBV5-1

CDR3aa: CASRPGITHTDTQYF
CDR3nt: TGTGCCAGTAGACCAGGGATTACCCACACAGATACGCAGTATTTT
j_gene: TRBJ2-3
abundance: -
d_gene: -
v_gene: TRBV19

CDR3aa: CASTPGTSSSEQYF
CDR3nt: TGTGCCAGCACCCCCGGGACTAGCTCTTCCGAGCAGTACTTC
j_gene: TRBJ2-7
abundance: once
d_gene: TRBD2
v_gene: TRBV5-6

CDR3aa: CASSPVAGGETQYF
CDR3nt: TGTGCCAGCAGCCCCGTGGCGGGAGGAGAGACCCAGTACTTC
j_gene: TRBJ2-5
abundance: few
d_gene: TRBD2
v_gene: TRBV5-4